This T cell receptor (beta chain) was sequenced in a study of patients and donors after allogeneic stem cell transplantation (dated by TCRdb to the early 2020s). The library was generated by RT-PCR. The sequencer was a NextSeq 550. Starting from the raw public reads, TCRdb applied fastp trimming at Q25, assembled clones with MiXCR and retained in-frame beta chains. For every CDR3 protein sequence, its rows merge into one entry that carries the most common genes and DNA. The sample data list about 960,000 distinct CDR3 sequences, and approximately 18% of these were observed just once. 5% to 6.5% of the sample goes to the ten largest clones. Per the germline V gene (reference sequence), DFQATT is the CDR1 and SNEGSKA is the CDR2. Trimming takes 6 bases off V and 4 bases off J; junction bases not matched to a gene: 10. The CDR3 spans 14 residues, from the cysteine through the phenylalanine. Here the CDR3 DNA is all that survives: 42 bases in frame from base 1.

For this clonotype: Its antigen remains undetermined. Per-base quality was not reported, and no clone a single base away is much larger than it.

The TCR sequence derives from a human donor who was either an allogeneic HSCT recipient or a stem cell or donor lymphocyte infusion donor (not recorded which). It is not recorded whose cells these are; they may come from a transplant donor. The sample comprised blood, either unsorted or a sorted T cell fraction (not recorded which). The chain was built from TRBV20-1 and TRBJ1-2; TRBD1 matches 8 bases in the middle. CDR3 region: CSAKGQEIPYGYTF. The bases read TGCAGTGCAAAGGGACAGGAGATACCCTATGGCTACACCTTC.